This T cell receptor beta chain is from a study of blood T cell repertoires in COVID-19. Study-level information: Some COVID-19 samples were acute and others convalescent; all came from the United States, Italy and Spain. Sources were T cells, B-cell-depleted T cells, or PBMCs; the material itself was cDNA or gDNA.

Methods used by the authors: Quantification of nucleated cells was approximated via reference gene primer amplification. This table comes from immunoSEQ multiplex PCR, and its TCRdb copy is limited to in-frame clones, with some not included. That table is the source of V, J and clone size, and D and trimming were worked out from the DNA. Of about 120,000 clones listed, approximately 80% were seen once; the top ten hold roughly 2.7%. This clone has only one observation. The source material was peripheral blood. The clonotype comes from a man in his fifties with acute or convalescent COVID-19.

This CDR3 is CASSLARTRPPYEQYF. The CDR3 DNA reads TGTGCCAGCAGCTTAGCAAGGACACGACCACCCTACGAGCAGTACTTC. The chain couples TRBV7-8 to TRBJ2-7, with D maybe TRBD1 (5 bases). The germline V gene encodes CDR1 SGHVS and CDR2 FQNEAQ. With 0 bases removed from V and 2 bases from J, the gap between germline ends came to 14 bases. CDR3 size: 16 residues.